This T cell receptor (beta chain) came from a study of regulatory T cells in long-lasting Graves disease. The study, taken as a whole, reports: Among samples with persistent disease, TRBV28, TRBJ1-2 and TRBJ2-5 were favored.

Library construction for TCR beta used iRepertoire HTBI primers and Arm-PCR of CDR3 regions. From the multiplex PCR reads, TCRdb called clonotypes with MiXCR, one entry per CDR3 protein. The data show 350,000 to 450,000 distinct CDR3 sequences, approximately 23% seen once. This clonotype was found many times. Antigen: not known. CDR1 MDHEN and CDR2 SYDVKM come from the germline V gene. V lost 5 bases, J lost 5 bases, and 19 bases lay in between. This CDR3 spans 16 amino acids. Time point defined: persistent/refractory GD, antithyroid drugs over 5 years with positive TRAb. RNA isolated from PBMCs was used to make the TCR library.

This clonotype originated in a woman aged 40-49 years with Graves disease. J is TRBJ1-5 and V is TRBV28; D may be TRBD1 (5 bases). Sequencing was performed on peripheral blood mononuclear cells (PBMCs), taken when the disease was refractory, from a patient treated with antithyroid drugs. CDR3 protein: CASSLIIRGRHQPQHF. The CDR3 DNA sequence: TGTGCCAGCAGTCTCATAATCCGGGGCCGTCATCAGCCCCAGCATTTT. The entire variable domain, with the rest obtained from reference TRBV28 and TRBJ1-5, is as follows: DVKVTQSSRYLVKRTGEKVFLECVQDMDHENMFWYRQDPGLGLRLIYFSYDVKMKEKGDIPEGYSVSREKKERFSLILESASTNQTSMYLCASSLIIRGRHQPQHFGDGTRLSIL.